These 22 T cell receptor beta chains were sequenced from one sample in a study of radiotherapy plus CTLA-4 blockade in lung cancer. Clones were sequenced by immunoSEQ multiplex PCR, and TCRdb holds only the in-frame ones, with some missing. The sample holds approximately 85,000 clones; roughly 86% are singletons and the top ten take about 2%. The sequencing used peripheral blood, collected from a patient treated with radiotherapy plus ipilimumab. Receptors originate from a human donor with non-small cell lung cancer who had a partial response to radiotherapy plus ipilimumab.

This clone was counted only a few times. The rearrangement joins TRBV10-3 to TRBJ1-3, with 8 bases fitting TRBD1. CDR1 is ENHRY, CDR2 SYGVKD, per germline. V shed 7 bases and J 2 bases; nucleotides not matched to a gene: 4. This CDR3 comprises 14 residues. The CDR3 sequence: CAITGQGPGNTIYF. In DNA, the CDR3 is TGTGCCATCACTGGACAGGGCCCTGGAAACACCATATATTTT.

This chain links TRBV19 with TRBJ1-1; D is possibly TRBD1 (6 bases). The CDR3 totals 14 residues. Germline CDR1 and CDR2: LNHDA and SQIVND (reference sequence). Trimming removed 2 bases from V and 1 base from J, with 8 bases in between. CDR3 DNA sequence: TGTGCCAGTAGTATAATAGGGGGGAACACTGAAGCTTTCTTT. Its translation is CASSIIGGNTEAFF.

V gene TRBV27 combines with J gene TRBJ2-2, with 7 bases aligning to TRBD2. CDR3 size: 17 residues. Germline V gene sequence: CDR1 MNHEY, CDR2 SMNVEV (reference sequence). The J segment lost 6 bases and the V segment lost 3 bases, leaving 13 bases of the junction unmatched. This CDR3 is CASSFLLRTSVPGELFF. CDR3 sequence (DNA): TGTGCCAGCAGTTTTTTGTTGCGGACTAGTGTCCCCGGGGAGCTGTTTTTT.

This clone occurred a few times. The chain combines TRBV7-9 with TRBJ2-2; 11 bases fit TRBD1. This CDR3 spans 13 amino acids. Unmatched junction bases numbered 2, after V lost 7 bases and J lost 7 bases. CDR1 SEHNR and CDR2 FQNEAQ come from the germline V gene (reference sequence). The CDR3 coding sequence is TGTGCCAGCACGGGACAGGGGGACGGGGAGCTGTTTTTT. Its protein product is CASTGQGDGELFF.

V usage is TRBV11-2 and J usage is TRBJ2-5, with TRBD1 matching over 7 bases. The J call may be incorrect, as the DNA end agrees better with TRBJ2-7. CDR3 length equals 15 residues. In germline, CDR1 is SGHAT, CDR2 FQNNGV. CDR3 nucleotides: TGTGCCAGCAGCCGGGGACAGCTTAAATCCTACGAGCAGTACTTC. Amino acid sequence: CASSRGQLKSYEQYF.

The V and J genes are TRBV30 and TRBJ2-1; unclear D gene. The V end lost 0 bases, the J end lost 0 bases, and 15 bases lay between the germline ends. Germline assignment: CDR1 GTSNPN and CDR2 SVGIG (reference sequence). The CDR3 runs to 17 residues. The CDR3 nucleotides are TGTGCCTGGAGTGTACGAGGCGTCCAGAGCTCCTACAATGAGCAGTTCTTC. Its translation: CAWSVRGVQSSYNEQFF.

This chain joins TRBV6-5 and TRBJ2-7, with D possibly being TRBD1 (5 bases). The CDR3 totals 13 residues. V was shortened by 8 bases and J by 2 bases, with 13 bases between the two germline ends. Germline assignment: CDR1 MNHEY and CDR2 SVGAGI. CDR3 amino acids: CASQQELPYEQYF. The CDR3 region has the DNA TGTGCCAGCCAACAGGAACTACCCTACGAGCAGTACTTC.

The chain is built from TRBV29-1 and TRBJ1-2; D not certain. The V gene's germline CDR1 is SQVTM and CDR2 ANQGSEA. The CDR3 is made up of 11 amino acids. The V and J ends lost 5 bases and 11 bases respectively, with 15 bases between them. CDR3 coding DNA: TGCAGCGTTTTTAACGCAAGAGGGTACACCTTC. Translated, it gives CSVFNARGYTF.

The CDR3 is CASLPERGRGNEQFF. CDR3 nucleotide sequence: TGTGCCAGCTTACCTGAGAGGGGGCGAGGAAATGAGCAGTTCTTC. The chain carries TRBV18 and TRBJ2-1, with 7 nucleotides matching TRBD1. With V trimmed by 7 bases and J by 7 bases, 13 bases remained unmatched. CDR1 is KGHSH and CDR2 is LQKENI in the germline V gene. This CDR3 has 15 residues.

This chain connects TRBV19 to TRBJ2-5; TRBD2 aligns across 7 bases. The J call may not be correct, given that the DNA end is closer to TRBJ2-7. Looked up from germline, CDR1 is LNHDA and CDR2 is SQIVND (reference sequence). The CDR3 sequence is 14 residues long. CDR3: CASNMGGISYEQYF. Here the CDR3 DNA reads TGTGCCAGTAACATGGGGGGGATCTCCTACGAGCAGTACTTC.

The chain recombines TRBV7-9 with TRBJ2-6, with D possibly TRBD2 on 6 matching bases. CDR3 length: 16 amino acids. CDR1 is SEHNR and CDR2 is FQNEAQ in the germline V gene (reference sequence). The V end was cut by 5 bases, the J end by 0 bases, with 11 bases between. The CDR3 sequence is CASSLGLISGANVLTF. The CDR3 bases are TGTGCCAGCAGCCTGGGACTGATCTCTGGGGCCAACGTCCTGACTTTC.

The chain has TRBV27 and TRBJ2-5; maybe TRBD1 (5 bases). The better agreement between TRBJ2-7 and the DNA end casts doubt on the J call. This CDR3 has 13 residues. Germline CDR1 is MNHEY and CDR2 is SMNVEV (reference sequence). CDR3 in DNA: TGTGCCAGCAGTTTATATAGGGGCAGCGAGCAGTACTTC. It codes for CASSLYRGSEQYF.

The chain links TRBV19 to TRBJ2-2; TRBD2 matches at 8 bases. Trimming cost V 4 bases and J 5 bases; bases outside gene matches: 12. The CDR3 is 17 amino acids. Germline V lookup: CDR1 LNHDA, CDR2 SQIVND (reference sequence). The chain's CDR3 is CASSKLGKRESTGELFF. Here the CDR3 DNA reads TGTGCCAGTAGTAAACTCGGCAAGCGGGAGTCTACCGGGGAGCTGTTTTTT.

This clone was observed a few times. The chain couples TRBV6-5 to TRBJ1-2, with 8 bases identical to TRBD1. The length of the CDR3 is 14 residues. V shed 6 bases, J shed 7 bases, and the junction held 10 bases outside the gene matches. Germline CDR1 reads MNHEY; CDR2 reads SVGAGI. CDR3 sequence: CASRTDRDGTGYTF. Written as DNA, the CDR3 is TGTGCCAGCAGAACGGACAGGGATGGGACTGGCTACACCTTC.

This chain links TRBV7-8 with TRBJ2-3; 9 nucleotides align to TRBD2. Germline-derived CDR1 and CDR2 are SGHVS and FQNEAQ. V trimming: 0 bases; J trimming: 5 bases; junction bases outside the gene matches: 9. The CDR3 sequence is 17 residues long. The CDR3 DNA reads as TGTGCCAGCAGCTTAGCGACCGGCGGGAGGGCCCAAGATACGCAGTATTTT. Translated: CASSLATGGRAQDTQYF.

The CDR3 region has the DNA TGCAGCGTTGAAGGCCGGAGGGTCACTGAAGCTTTCTTT. Its protein is CSVEGRRVTEAFF. The genes are TRBV29-1 and TRBJ1-1; D gene uncertain. CDR3 length: 13 residues. Trimming pared 1 base from V and 4 bases from J, leaving 10 bases between. Germline-derived CDR1 and CDR2 are SQVTM and ANQGSEA.

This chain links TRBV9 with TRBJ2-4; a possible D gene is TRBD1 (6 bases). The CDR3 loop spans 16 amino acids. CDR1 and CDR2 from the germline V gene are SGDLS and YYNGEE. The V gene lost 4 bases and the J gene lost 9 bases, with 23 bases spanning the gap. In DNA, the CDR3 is TGTGCCAGCAGCCCTGACCTTTTCGGATACAGGGTCATTCAGTACTTC. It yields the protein CASSPDLFGYRVIQYF.

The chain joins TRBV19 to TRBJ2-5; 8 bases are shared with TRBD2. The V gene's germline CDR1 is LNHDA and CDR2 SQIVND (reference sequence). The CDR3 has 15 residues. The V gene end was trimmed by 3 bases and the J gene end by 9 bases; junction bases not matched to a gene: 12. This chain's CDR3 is CASSISLAGVRAQYF. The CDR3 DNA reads TGTGCCAGTAGTATTTCTCTAGCGGGTGTCAGGGCCCAGTACTTC.

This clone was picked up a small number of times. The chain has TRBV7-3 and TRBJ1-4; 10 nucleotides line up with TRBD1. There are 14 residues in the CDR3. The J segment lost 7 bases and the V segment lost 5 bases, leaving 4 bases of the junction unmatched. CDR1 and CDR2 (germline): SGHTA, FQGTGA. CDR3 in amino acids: CASSRGQGSEKLFF. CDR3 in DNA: TGTGCCAGCAGCCGGGGACAGGGGAGTGAAAAACTGTTTTTT.

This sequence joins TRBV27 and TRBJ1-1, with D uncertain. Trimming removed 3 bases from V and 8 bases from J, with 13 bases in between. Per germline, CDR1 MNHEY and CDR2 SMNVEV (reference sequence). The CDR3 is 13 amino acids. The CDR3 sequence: CASSFPGLAEAFF. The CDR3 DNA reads TGTGCCAGCAGTTTCCCCGGACTGGCCGAAGCTTTCTTT.

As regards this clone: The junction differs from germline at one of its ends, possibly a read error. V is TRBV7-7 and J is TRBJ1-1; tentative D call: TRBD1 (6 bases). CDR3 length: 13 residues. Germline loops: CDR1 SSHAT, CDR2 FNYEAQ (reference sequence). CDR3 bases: TGTGCTAGCAGCCAGGACAGGAACACTGAAGCTTTCTTT. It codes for CASSQDRNTEAFF.

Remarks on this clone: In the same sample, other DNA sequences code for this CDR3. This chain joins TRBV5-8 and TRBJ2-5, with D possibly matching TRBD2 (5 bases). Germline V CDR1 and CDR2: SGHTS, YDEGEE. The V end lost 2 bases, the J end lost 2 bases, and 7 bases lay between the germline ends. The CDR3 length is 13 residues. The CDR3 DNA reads TGTGCCAGCAGCTTCTCGGGACAAGAGACCCAGTACTTC. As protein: CASSFSGQETQYF.